This T cell receptor beta chain is drawn from a study of neurological immune-mediated disorders. Study-level findings and limits: Patients with HTLV-1-associated myelopathy had the highest level of TCR clonal expansion, whereas patients with multiple sclerosis had the lowest level, falling beneath the level found in healthy controls. The repertoires of 18 of 34 multiple sclerosis patients fell into one related-CDR3 cluster (a possible signature) under phylogenetic grouping. No expanded-clone CDR3 amino acid sequence recurred across subjects, suggesting private TCR-beta repertoires.

TCRdb reprocessed the 5' RACE reads with MiXCR, giving one entry per CDR3 protein. The sample shows 70,000 to 90,000 distinct CDR3 sequences, 5% to 5.5% of them seen only once. V dropped 0 bases and J dropped 0 bases, with 9 bases sitting between them. The CDR3 covers 16 residues. CDR1 WNHNN and CDR2 SYGVQD come from the germline V gene (reference sequence). This clonotype was counted many times. The antigen is unknown. The TCR was taken from a woman younger than 45 with multiple sclerosis. Sample: PBMCs. The J gene is TRBJ1-3, the V gene TRBV10-1; D remains unclear. In DNA form, the CDR3 reads TGCGCCAGCAGTGAGTCTCGGGCAAGCTCTGGAAACACCATATATTTT. It codes for CASSESRASSGNTIYF.